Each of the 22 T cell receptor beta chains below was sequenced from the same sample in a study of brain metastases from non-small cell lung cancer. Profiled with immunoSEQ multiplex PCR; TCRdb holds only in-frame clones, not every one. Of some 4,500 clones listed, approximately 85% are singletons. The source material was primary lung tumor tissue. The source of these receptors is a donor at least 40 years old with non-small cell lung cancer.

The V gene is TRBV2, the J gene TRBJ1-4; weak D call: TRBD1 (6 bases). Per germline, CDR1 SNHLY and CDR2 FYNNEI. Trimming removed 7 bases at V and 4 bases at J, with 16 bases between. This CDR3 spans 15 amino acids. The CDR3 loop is CASMVGGAGNEKLFF. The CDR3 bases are TGTGCCAGCATGGTGGGGGGCGCCGGTAATGAAAAACTGTTTTTT.

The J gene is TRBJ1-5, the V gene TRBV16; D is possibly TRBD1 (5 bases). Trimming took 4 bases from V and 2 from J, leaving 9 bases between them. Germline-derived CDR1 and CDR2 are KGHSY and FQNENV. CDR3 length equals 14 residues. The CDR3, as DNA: TGTGCCAGCAGCCGGGACGTTCGCAATCAGCCCCAGCATTTT. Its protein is CASSRDVRNQPQHF.

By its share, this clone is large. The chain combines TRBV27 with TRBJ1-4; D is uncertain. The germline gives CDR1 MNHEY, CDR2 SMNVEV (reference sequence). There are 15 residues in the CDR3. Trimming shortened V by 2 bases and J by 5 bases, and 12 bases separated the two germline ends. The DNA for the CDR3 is TGTGCCAGCAGTTTAGATTGGGCCGGGAATGAAAAACTGTTTTTT. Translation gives CASSLDWAGNEKLFF.

The CDR3 reads CASSGTGSEQYF. As DNA, the CDR3 is TGTGCCAGCAGTGGAACTGGTAGCGAGCAGTACTTC. The V call is TRBV2, the J call TRBJ2-7; D is undetermined. The germline CDR1 and CDR2 sequences are SNHLY and FYNNEI. CDR3 length equals 12 residues. V lost 4 bases, J lost 6 bases, and 10 bases lay in between.

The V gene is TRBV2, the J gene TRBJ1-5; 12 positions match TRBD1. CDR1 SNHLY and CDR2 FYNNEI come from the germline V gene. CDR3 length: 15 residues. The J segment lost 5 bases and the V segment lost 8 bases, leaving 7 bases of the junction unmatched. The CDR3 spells CASRQGQGAHQPQHF. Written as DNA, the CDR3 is TGTGCCAGCCGACAGGGACAGGGGGCCCATCAGCCCCAGCATTTT.

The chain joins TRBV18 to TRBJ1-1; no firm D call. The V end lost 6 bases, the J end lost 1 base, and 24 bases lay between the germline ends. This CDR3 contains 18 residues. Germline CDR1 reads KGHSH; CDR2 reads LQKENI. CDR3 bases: TGTGCCAGCTCGCCGTTCTCCCCCCAGGTAACCAGGAACACTGAAGCTTTCTTT. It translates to CASSPFSPQVTRNTEAFF. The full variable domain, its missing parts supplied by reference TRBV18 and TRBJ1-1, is NAGVMQNPRHLVRRRGQEARLRCSPMKGHSHVYWYRQLPEEGLKFMVYLQKENIIDESGMPKERFSAEFPKEGPSILRIQQVVRGDSAAYFCASSPFSPQVTRNTEAFFGQGTRLTVV.

Written as DNA, the CDR3 is TGTGCCAGCAGCCCCCTTTCAGCCTTCCTACGCACAGATACGCAGTATTTT. Protein: CASSPLSAFLRTDTQYF. The chain is built from TRBV3-1 (or the pseudogene TRBV3-2) and TRBJ2-3; D not certain. Germline V CDR1 and CDR2: LGHDT, YNNKEL (reference sequence). With 4 bases removed from V and 1 base from J, the gap between germline ends came to 18 bases. The CDR3 consists of 17 residues.

The DNA of the CDR3 is TGTGCCAGCAGCTTGGGGCTGACAGATTCAAACTATGGCTACACCTTC. It yields the protein CASSLGLTDSNYGYTF. J is TRBJ1-2 and V is TRBV5-4; possibly TRBD1 for D (5 bases). Trimming took 0 bases from V and 2 from J, leaving 14 bases between them. Germline lookup yields CDR1 SGHNT and CDR2 YYREEE (reference sequence). This CDR3 has 16 amino acids.

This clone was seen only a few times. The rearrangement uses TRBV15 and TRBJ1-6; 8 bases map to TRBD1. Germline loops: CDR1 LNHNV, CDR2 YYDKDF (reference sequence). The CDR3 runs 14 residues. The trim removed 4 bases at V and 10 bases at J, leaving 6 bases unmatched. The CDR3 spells CATSTDREGSPLHF. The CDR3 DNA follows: TGTGCCACCAGCACGGACAGGGAAGGATCACCCCTCCACTTT.

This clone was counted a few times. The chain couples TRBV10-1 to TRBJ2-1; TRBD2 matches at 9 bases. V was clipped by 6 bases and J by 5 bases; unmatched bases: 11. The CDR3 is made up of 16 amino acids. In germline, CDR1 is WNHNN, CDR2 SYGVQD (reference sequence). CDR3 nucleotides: TGCGCCAGCAGCTTAGTACTAGCGGGCACTAACAATGAGCAGTTCTTC. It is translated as CASSLVLAGTNNEQFF.

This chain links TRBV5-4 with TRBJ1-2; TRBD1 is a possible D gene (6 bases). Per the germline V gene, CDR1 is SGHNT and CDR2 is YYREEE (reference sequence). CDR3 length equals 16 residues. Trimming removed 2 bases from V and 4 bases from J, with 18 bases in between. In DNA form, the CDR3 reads TGTGCCAGCAGCTTTGCTCAGGGGAGCAAGTCCTATGGCTACACCTTC. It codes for CASSFAQGSKSYGYTF.

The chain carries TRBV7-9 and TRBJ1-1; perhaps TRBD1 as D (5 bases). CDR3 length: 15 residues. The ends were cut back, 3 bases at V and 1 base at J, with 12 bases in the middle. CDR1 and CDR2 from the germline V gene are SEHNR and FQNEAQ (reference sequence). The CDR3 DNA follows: TGTGCCAGCAGCTTGGAGGGGTTCGGGAACACTGAAGCTTTCTTT. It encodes CASSLEGFGNTEAFF.

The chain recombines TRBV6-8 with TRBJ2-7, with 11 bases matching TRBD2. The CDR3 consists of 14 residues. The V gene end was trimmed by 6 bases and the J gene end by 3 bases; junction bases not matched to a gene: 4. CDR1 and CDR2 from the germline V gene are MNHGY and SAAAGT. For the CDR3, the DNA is TGTGCCAGCAGACCCGGGACTAGCGGCTACGAGCAGTACTTC. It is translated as CASRPGTSGYEQYF.

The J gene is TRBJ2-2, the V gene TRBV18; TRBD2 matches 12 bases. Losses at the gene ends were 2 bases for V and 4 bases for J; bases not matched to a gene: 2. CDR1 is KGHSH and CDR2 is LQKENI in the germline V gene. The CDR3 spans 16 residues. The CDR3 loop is CASSPTSGRSTGELFF. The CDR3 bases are TGTGCCAGCTCACCAACTAGCGGGAGGTCCACCGGGGAGCTGTTTTTT.

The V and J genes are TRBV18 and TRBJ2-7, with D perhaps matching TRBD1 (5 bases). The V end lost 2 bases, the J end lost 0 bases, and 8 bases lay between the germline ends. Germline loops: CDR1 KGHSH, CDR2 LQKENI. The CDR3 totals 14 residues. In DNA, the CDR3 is TGTGCCAGCTCACCAGGGGCTACCTCCTACGAGCAGTACTTC. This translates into CASSPGATSYEQYF.

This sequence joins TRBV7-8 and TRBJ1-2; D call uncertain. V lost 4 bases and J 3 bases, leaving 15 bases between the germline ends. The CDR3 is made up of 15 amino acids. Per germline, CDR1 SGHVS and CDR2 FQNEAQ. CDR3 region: CASSSTPDRDYGYTF. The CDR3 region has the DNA TGTGCCAGCAGCTCAACCCCCGACCGAGACTATGGCTACACCTTC. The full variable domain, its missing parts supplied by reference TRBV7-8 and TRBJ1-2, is GAGVSQSPRYKVAKRGQDVALRCDPISGHVSLFWYQQALGQGPEFLTYFQNEAQLDKSGLPSDRFFAERPEGSVSTLKIQRTQQEDSAVYLCASSSTPDRDYGYTFGSGTRLTVV.

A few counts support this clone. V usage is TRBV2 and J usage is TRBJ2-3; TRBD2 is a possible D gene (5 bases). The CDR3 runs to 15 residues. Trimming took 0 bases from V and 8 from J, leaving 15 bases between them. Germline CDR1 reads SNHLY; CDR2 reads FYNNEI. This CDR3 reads CASSEARLSASTQYF. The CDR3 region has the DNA TGTGCCAGCAGTGAAGCGAGACTATCGGCTTCTACGCAGTATTTT.

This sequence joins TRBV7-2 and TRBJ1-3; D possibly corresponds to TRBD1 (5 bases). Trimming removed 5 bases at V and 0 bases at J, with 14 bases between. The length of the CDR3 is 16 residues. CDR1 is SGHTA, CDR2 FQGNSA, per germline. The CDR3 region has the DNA TGTGCCAGCAGCACCTCAGGGACCCACTCTGGAAACACCATATATTTT. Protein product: CASSTSGTHSGNTIYF.

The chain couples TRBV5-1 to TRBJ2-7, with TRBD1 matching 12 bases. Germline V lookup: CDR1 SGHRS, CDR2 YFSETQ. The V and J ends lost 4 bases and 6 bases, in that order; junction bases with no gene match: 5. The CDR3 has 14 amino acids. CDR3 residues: CASSTGQGAVEQYF. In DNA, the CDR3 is TGCGCCAGCAGCACGGGACAGGGGGCTGTCGAGCAGTACTTC.

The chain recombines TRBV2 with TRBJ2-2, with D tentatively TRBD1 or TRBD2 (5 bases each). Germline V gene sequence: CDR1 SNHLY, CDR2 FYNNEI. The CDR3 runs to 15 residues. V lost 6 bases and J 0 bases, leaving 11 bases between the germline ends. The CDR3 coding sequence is TGTGCCAGCAGGAGGGGACCCTCGAACACCGGGGAGCTGTTTTTT. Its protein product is CASRRGPSNTGELFF.

The CDR3 is CASSVPGTGNEKLFF. CDR3 DNA: TGCGCCAGCAGCGTTCCCGGGACAGGGAATGAAAAACTGTTTTTT. This chain links TRBV4-1 with TRBJ1-4; 9 bases match TRBD1. This CDR3 has 15 amino acids. J lost 5 bases, V lost 5 bases, and 6 bases had no gene match. Germline CDR1 is MGHRA and CDR2 is YSYEKL.

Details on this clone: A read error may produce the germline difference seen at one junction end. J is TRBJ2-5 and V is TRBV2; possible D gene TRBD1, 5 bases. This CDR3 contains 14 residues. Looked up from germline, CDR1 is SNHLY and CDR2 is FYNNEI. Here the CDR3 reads CASSERQGKETQYF. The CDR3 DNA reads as TGTGCCAGCAGTGAACGGCAGGGCAAAGAGACCCAATACTTC.